One sample yielded the 21 T cell receptor beta chains listed below, sequenced in a study of blood T cell repertoires in COVID-19 (TCRdb year 2020). Library method: the immunoSEQ multiplex PCR assay. As stored in TCRdb, this immuneACCESS dataset retains in-frame rearrangements with V and J assigned. A fraction of the clones does not appear; measured against another copy, unresolved V genes explain less than half of the discrepancy, and the remainder lacks a known reason. Counted in this sample were 150,000 to 180,000 clones; less than 95% of them appeared once. The ten largest clones capture over 0.45% of the sample. Material: peripheral blood. The receptor set was obtained from a man in his fifties with acute or convalescent COVID-19.

This clone was observed a single time. The genes are TRBV27 and TRBJ2-1; no definite D call. CDR1 is MNHEY and CDR2 is SMNVEV in the germline V gene (reference sequence). The length of the CDR3 is 14 residues. V was pared by 2 bases and J by 2 bases, with 7 bases between. CDR3 in amino acids: CASSLRVAYNEQFF. CDR3 DNA sequence: TGTGCCAGCAGTTTACGTGTTGCCTACAATGAGCAGTTCTTC.

The chain carries TRBV5-4 and TRBJ1-1; TRBD1 is a possible D gene (5 bases). Between the trimmed V and J ends, which lost 0 bases and 2 bases, there was a span of 8 bases. The CDR3 has 14 amino acids. The V gene's germline CDR1 is SGHNT and CDR2 YYREEE (reference sequence). Here the CDR3 DNA reads TGTGCCAGCAGCTTGGCTGACAGAAACACTGAAGCTTTCTTT. Translating it yields CASSLADRNTEAFF.

The chain carries TRBV6-6 and TRBJ1-1; D gene uncertain. The germline gives CDR1 MNHNY, CDR2 SVGAGI (reference sequence). V lost 2 bases and J lost 0, with 10 bases in between. CDR3 length equals 15 residues. The CDR3: CASSYDLTVNTEAFF. DNA of the CDR3: TGTGCCAGCAGTTACGATCTGACTGTGAACACTGAAGCTTTCTTT.

The V call is TRBV3-1 (or the pseudogene TRBV3-2), the J call TRBJ2-2, with D tentatively TRBD1 (6 bases). The CDR3 consists of 13 residues. V lost 4 bases and J 3 bases, leaving 6 bases between the germline ends. Germline values: CDR1 LGHDT, CDR2 YNNKEL (reference sequence). The CDR3 bases are TGTGCCAGCAGCCGGACAGACACCGGGGAGCTGTTTTTT. It specifies CASSRTDTGELFF.

This clone was seen only once. This chain uses TRBV18 with TRBJ1-1; TRBD1 agrees at 7 bases. The CDR3 runs 15 residues. With 4 bases clipped from V and 0 bases from J, the junction kept 5 bases outside the gene matches. In germline, CDR1 is KGHSH, CDR2 LQKENI. The CDR3 reads CASSLNRGMNTEAFF. In DNA form, the CDR3 reads TGTGCCAGCTCACTTAACAGGGGAATGAACACTGAAGCTTTCTTT. Complete variable domain (other parts from reference TRBV18 and TRBJ1-1): NAGVMQNPRHLVRRRGQEARLRCSPMKGHSHVYWYRQLPEEGLKFMVYLQKENIIDESGMPKERFSAEFPKEGPSILRIQQVVRGDSAAYFCASSLNRGMNTEAFFGQGTRLTVV.

The V and J genes are TRBV27 and TRBJ1-4, with D unclear. This CDR3 region has 14 residues. V was cut by 2 bases and J by 14 bases, with 18 bases left in between. In germline, CDR1 is MNHEY, CDR2 SMNVEV (reference sequence). The DNA of the CDR3 is TGTGCCAGCAGTTTAGGGCCCCCGGGAGCTAATCTGTTTTTT. It is translated as CASSLGPPGANLFF. The full variable domain, in which reference TRBV27 and TRBJ1-4 provide the parts outside the CDR3, is EAQVTQNPRYLITVTGKKLTVTCSQNMNHEYMSWYRQDPGLGLRQIYYSMNVEVTDKGDVPEGYKVSRKEKRNFPLILESPSPNQTSLYFCASSLGPPGANLFFGSGTQLSVL.

This clone was seen only a few times. V is TRBV5-6 and J is TRBJ2-2, with D possibly matching TRBD2 (5 bases). Germline CDR1 and CDR2: SGHDT and YYEEEE. This CDR3 region has 17 residues. Trimming stripped 3 bases from V and 7 bases from J, with 22 bases between. As DNA, the CDR3 is TGTGCCAGCAGCTCGCCTCTTGCGGCCCCCGGGGACGGGGAGCTGTTTTTT. This encodes CASSSPLAAPGDGELFF.

This clone was picked up one time. V is TRBV6-5 and J is TRBJ1-1; 8 bases fit TRBD1. Per germline, CDR1 MNHEY and CDR2 SVGAGI. V lost 6 bases and J lost 4; bases outside the gene matches: 7. CDR3 length: 14 amino acids. As DNA, the CDR3 is TGTGCCAGCAGGAGGACAGGGCTATTCACTGAAGCTTTCTTT. Translation gives CASRRTGLFTEAFF.

The CDR3 spells CASSLAPGQALNSPLHF. The CDR3 DNA reads as TGTGCCAGCAGCTTAGCGCCGGGACAAGCCCTTAATTCACCCCTCCACTTT. The V and J genes are TRBV7-6 and TRBJ1-6; maybe TRBD1 (6 bases). The CDR3 loop spans 17 amino acids. Germline loops: CDR1 SGHVS, CDR2 FNYEAQ. The V gene lost 0 bases and the J gene lost 6 bases, with 15 bases spanning the gap.

The gene calls are TRBV7-9 and TRBJ1-5; no firm D call. This CDR3 is built from 12 residues. V gave up 1 base and J gave up 8 bases, with 6 bases separating them. Germline CDR1 is SEHNR and CDR2 is FQNEAQ (reference sequence). The CDR3 region has the DNA TGTGCCAGCAGCTTAGAATCTGAGCCCCAGCATTTT. Its translation: CASSLESEPQHF. Using reference TRBV7-9 and TRBJ1-5 for the parts outside the CDR3, the full variable domain is DTGVSQNPRHKITKRGQNVTFRCDPISEHNRLYWYRQTLGQGPEFLTYFQNEAQLEKSRLLSDRFSAERPKGSFSTLEIQRTEQGDSAMYLCASSLESEPQHFGDGTRLSIL.

This clone appeared a single time. CDR3 region: CAWRTGVGTNEKLFF. CDR3 in DNA: TGTGCCTGGAGAACCGGGGTCGGAACTAATGAAAAACTGTTTTTT. The chain carries TRBV30 and TRBJ1-4; D gene ambiguous. V dropped 3 bases and J dropped 1 base, with 12 bases sitting between them. The germline V gene has CDR1 GTSNPN and CDR2 SVGIG (reference sequence). The CDR3 totals 15 residues.

This chain links TRBV6-6 with TRBJ1-2; D is possibly TRBD1 (6 bases). Trimming pared 6 bases from V and 2 bases from J, leaving 16 bases between. Germline V gene lookup returns CDR1 MNHNY and CDR2 SVGAGI (reference sequence). This CDR3 is 15 amino acids long. The CDR3 DNA follows: TGTGCCAGCAGCCCGGACGAGGGGGGGAACTATGGCTACACCTTC. Translating gives CASSPDEGGNYGYTF.

The gene calls are TRBV2 and TRBJ2-7; tentatively, D is TRBD1 (5 bases). The length of the CDR3 is 14 residues. With 1 base removed from V and 0 bases from J, the gap between germline ends came to 7 bases. Per germline, CDR1 SNHLY and CDR2 FYNNEI. Here the CDR3 reads CASSEDRPSYEQYF. The DNA for the CDR3 is TGTGCCAGCAGTGAAGACAGGCCCTCCTACGAGCAGTACTTC.

This chain connects TRBV10-2 to TRBJ1-5; the match to TRBD1 covers 7 bases. The V and J ends lost 0 bases and 7 bases, in that order; junction bases with no gene match: 6. CDR3 length: 15 amino acids. Germline loops: CDR1 WSHSY, CDR2 SAAADI. Here the CDR3 reads CASSESTRGRQPQHF. CDR3 DNA sequence: TGCGCCAGCAGTGAGTCGACTAGGGGGCGGCAGCCCCAGCATTTT.

The chain uses TRBV5-1 and TRBJ1-4; D ambiguous. This CDR3 spans 14 amino acids. Germline CDR1 and CDR2: SGHRS and YFSETQ. V was cut by 1 base and J by 7 bases, with 11 bases left in between. The CDR3 is CASSLQLRGEKLFF. The DNA of the CDR3 is TGCGCCAGCAGCTTGCAACTACGCGGTGAAAAACTGTTTTTT. The complete variable domain, with remaining parts taken from reference TRBV5-1 and TRBJ1-4, reads KAGVTQTPRYLIKTRGQQVTLSCSPISGHRSVSWYQQTPGQGLQFLFEYFSETQRNKGNFPGRFSGRQFSNSRSEMNVSTLELGDSALYLCASSLQLRGEKLFFGSGTQLSVL.

J is TRBJ2-2 and V is TRBV30, with D perhaps TRBD2 (5 bases). The germline V gene has CDR1 GTSNPN and CDR2 SVGIG (reference sequence). The CDR3 has 16 amino acids. The V end was cut by 5 bases, the J end by 2 bases, with 18 bases between. CDR3: CAWAGRRVPNTGELFF. The CDR3 DNA reads as TGTGCCTGGGCGGGCCGGCGGGTCCCTAACACCGGGGAGCTGTTTTTT.

The genes are TRBV7-9 and TRBJ2-2, with TRBD2 as a possible D gene (5 bases). CDR1 and CDR2 (germline): SEHNR, FQNEAQ (reference sequence). V was clipped by 6 bases and J by 4 bases, with 15 bases between them. This CDR3 has 15 residues. The CDR3 DNA reads as TGTGCCAGCAGTCACCCTACTAGTGTCACCGGGGAGCTGTTTTTT. Protein sequence: CASSHPTSVTGELFF. The full variable domain, in which reference TRBV7-9 and TRBJ2-2 provide the parts outside the CDR3, is DTGVSQNPRHKITKRGQNVTFRCDPISEHNRLYWYRQTLGQGPEFLTYFQNEAQLEKSRLLSDRFSAERPKGSFSTLEIQRTEQGDSAMYLCASSHPTSVTGELFFGEGSRLTVL.

V is TRBV6-5 and J is TRBJ1-4; 7 positions agree with TRBD1. This CDR3 is 13 amino acids long. V was pared by 6 bases and J by 8 bases, with 6 bases of the junction left unmatched. Germline CDR1 reads MNHEY; CDR2 reads SVGAGI. The CDR3 DNA follows: TGTGCCAGCAGAAACAGGGGAATAGAAAAACTGTTTTTT. Residues: CASRNRGIEKLFF.

The CDR3 region has the DNA TGTGCCACCACTTCCAGGACAACGAACACCGGGGAGCTGTTTTTT. It specifies CATTSRTTNTGELFF. The gene calls are TRBV15 and TRBJ2-2, with D possibly being TRBD1 (5 bases). Germline CDR1 LNHNV, CDR2 YYDKDF (reference sequence). The V and J ends lost 7 bases and 0 bases respectively, with 12 bases between them. This CDR3 comprises 15 residues.

The V gene is TRBV6-5, the J gene TRBJ1-4, with a tentative D call TRBD1 (5 bases). CDR3 length: 13 amino acids. Trimming took off 2 bases at V and 8 bases at J, with 9 bases between the two ends. Germline V gene lookup returns CDR1 MNHEY and CDR2 SVGAGI. The CDR3, as DNA: TGTGCCAGCAGTTACCTCCGGGGGGAAAAACTGTTTTTT. Translated, it gives CASSYLRGEKLFF.

This clone was counted a single time. CDR3 amino acids: CASLLFQGALGYTF. Here the CDR3 DNA reads TGTGCCAGCTTACTCTTCCAGGGGGCGTTAGGCTACACCTTC. The rearrangement uses TRBV7-2 and TRBJ1-2; 8 nucleotides agree with TRBD1. J lost 8 bases, V lost 8 bases, and 13 bases had no gene match. Germline V gene lookup returns CDR1 SGHTA and CDR2 FQGNSA. CDR3 length: 14 residues.